The rows below give T cell receptor beta chains drawn from one sample of a study of early T cells in non-severe SARS-CoV-2 infection. TCRdb reprocessed the 5' RACE reads with MiXCR, giving one entry per CDR3 protein. The sample includes 80,000 to 95,000 distinct CDR3 sequences, 14% of them seen just once. Sequenced sample: whole blood. All receptors derive from an adult who was a healthcare worker with PCR-confirmed SARS-CoV-2 infection or an uninfected control (not recorded which). The CDR3 runs from the conserved cysteine through the conserved F or W.

J gene: TRBJ2-1
V gene: TRBV11-2
CDR3 protein: CASSQETSWGNEQFF

J gene: TRBJ2-2
V gene: TRBV5-6
CDR3 protein: CASSAQGGAGELFF

J gene: TRBJ1-6
V gene: TRBV30
CDR3 protein: CAWRVNRQGNSPLHF

J gene: TRBJ1-1
V gene: TRBV12-3/TRBV12-4
CDR3 protein: CASSFQRMNTEAFF

J gene: TRBJ2-5
V gene: TRBV6-4
CDR3 protein: CASSEQAQETQYF

J gene: TRBJ2-5
V gene: TRBV7-9
CDR3 protein: CASSRFMIETQYF

J gene: TRBJ2-1
V gene: TRBV20-1
CDR3 protein: CSARDFGLYNEQFF

J gene: TRBJ2-1
V gene: TRBV7-9
CDR3 protein: CASSLATEEQFF

J gene: TRBJ1-3
V gene: TRBV12-3/TRBV12-4
CDR3 protein: CASRLGEYGNTIYF

J gene: TRBJ2-7
V gene: TRBV21-1
CDR3 protein: CASSSSGFSYEQYF

J gene: TRBJ1-2
V gene: TRBV19
CDR3 protein: CASSISFLYGYTF

J gene: TRBJ1-5
V gene: TRBV6-6
CDR3 protein: CASSSTGGYSNQPQHF

J gene: TRBJ2-1
V gene: TRBV11-2
CDR3 protein: CASSLDRDRGYNEQFF

J gene: TRBJ2-5
V gene: TRBV29-1
CDR3 protein: CSVDAGTDEVYF

J gene: TRBJ1-3
V gene: TRBV19
CDR3 protein: CASSSYLGQSTGNTIYF

J gene: TRBJ2-2
V gene: TRBV12-3/TRBV12-4
CDR3 protein: CASSLGVGNTGELFF

J gene: TRBJ2-1
V gene: TRBV6-1
CDR3 protein: CATTVSGGVNEQFF

J gene: TRBJ2-2
V gene: TRBV20-1
CDR3 protein: CSADPGTSDTGELFF

J gene: TRBJ1-2
V gene: TRBV4-2
CDR3 protein: CASSPDPRAQGYTF

J gene: TRBJ2-1
V gene: TRBV7-6
CDR3 protein: CASSPDSREQFF

J gene: TRBJ2-3
V gene: TRBV7-2
CDR3 protein: CASSPDSDTQYF

J gene: TRBJ1-1
V gene: TRBV7-8
CDR3 protein: CASSPGQGENTEAFF

J gene: TRBJ2-7
V gene: TRBV4-2
CDR3 protein: CASSQEHRSSYEQYF

J gene: TRBJ2-5
V gene: TRBV29-1
CDR3 protein: CSVSGSHQETQYF

J gene: TRBJ2-3
V gene: TRBV3-1
CDR3 protein: CASSLLGGQDINTQYF

J gene: TRBJ1-5
V gene: TRBV12-3/TRBV12-4
CDR3 protein: CASRGQDEYQPQHF

J gene: TRBJ1-5
V gene: TRBV6-2/TRBV6-3
CDR3 protein: CASSYSTPGIYSNQPQHF

J gene: TRBJ1-2
V gene: TRBV30
CDR3 protein: CAWNKDRNYGYTF

J gene: TRBJ2-2
V gene: TRBV6-2/TRBV6-3
CDR3 protein: CASRGQGDTGELFF

J gene: TRBJ2-1
V gene: TRBV29-1
CDR3 protein: CSVPLSTHEQFF

J gene: TRBJ1-1
V gene: TRBV11-2
CDR3 protein: CASSLLQGAEAFF

J gene: TRBJ2-1
V gene: TRBV20-1
CDR3 protein: CSARYSGGYNEQFF